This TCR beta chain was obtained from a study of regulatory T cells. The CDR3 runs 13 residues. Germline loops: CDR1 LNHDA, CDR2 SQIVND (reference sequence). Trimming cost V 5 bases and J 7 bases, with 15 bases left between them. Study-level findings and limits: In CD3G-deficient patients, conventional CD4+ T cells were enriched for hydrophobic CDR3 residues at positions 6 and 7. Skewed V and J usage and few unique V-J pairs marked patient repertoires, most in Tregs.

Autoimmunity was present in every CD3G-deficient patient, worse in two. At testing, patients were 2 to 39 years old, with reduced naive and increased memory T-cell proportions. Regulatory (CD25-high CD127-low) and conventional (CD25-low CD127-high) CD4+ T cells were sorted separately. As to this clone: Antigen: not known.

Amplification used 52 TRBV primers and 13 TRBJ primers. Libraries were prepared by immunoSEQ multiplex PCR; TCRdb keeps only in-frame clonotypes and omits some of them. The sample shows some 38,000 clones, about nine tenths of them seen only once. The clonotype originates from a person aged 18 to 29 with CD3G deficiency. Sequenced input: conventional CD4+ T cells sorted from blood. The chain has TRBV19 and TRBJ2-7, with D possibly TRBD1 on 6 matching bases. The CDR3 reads CASSQQGLGEQYF. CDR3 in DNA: TGTGCCAGTAGTCAACAGGGCCTCGGGGAGCAGTACTTC.